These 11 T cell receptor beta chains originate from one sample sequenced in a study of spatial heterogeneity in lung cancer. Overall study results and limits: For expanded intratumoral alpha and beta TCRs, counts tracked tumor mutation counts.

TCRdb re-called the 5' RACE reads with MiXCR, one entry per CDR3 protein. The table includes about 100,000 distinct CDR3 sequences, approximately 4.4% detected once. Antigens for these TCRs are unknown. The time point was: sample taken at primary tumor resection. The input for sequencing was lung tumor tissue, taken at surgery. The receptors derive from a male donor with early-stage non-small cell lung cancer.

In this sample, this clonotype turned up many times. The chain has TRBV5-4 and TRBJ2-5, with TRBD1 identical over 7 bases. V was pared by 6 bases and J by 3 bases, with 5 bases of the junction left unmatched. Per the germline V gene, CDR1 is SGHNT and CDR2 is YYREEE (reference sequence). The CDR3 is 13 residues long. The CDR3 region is CASTLDREETQYF. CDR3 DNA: TGTGCCAGCACCCTAGACAGGGAAGAGACCCAGTACTTC.

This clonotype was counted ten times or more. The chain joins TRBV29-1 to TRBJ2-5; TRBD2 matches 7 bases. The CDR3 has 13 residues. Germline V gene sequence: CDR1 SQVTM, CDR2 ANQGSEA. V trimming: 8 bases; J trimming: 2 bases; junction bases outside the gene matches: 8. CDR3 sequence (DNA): TGCAGCACCCCCGGGAGGAGGCAAGAGACCCAGTACTTC. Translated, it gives CSTPGRRQETQYF. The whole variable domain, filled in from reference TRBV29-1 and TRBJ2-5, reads SAVISQKPSRDICQRGTSLTIQCQVDSQVTMMFWYRQQPGQSLTLIATANQGSEATYESGFVIDKFPISRPNLTFSTLTVSNMSPEDSSIYLCSTPGRRQETQYFGPGTRLLVL.

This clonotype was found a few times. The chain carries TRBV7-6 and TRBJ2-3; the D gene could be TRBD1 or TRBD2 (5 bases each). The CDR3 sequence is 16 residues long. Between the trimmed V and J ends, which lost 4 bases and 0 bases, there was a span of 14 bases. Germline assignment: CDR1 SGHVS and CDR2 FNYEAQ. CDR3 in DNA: TGTGCCAGCAGCTACGGGACGTTAAGGAGCACAGATACGCAGTATTTT. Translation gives CASSYGTLRSTDTQYF.

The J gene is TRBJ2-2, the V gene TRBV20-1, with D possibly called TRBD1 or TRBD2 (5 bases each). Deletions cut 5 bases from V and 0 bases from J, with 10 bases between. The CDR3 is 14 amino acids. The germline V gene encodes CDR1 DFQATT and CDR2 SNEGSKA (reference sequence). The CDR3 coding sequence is TGCAGTGCTCCAGGGAGTTCGAACACCGGGGAGCTGTTTTTT. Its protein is CSAPGSSNTGELFF.

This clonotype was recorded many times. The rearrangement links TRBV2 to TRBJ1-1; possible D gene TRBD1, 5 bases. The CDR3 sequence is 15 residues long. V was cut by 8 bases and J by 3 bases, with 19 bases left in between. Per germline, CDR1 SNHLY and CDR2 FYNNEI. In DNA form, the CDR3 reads TGTGCCAGCGCCCCCGTGGGGGGAAGAGACACTGAAGCTTTCTTT. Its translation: CASAPVGGRDTEAFF.

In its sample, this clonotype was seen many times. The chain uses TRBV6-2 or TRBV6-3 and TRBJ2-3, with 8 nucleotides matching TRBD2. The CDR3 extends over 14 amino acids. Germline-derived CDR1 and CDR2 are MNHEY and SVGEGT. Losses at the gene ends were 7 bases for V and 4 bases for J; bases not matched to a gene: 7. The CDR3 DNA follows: TGTGCCAGCAATTCGGGACTAGGTCCAGATACGCAGTATTTT. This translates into CASNSGLGPDTQYF.

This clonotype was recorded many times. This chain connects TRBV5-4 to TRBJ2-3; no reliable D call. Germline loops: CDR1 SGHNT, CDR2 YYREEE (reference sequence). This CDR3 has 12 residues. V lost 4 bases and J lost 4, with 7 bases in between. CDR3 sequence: CASSVRSDTQYF. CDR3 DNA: TGTGCCAGCAGCGTTAGATCAGATACGCAGTATTTT.

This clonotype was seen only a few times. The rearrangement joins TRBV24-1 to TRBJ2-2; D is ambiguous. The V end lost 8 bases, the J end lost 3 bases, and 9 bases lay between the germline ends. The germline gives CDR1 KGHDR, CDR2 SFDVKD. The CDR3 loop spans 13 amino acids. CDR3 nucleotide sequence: TGTGCCACCATCGGGCAGGACACCGGGGAGCTGTTTTTT. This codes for CATIGQDTGELFF.

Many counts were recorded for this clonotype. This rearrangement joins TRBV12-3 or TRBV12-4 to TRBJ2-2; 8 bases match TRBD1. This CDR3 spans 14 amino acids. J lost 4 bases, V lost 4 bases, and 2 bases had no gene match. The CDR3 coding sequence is TGTGCCAGCAGTTCTACAGGGGGCACCGGGGAGCTGTTTTTT. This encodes CASSSTGGTGELFF.

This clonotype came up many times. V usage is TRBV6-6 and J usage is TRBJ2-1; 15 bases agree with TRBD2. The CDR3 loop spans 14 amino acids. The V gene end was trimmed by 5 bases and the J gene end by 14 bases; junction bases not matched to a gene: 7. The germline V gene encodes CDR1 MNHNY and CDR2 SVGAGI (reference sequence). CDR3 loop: CASSPGLAGGRKFF. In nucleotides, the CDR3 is TGTGCCAGCAGTCCCGGACTAGCGGGGGGGCGTAAGTTCTTC.

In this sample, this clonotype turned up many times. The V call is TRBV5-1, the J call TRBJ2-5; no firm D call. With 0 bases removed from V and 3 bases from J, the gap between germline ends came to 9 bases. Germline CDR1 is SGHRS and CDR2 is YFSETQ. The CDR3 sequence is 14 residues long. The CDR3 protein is CASSLGPAEETQYF. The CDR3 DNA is TGCGCCAGCAGCTTGGGGCCCGCTGAAGAGACCCAGTACTTC.